These 11 T cell receptor beta chains came from one sample sequenced in a study of a mutant IDH1 vaccine in newly diagnosed glioma. Some clones are missing from TCRdb's copy, which holds only in-frame ones; the method was immunoSEQ multiplex PCR. The sample yields tens of thousands of clones, around 90% seen once. Time point denoted: week 35, safety follow-up. Doses of 300 ug of mutant IDH1 20-mer peptide were given with topical imiquimod. These TCRs are of unknown antigen specificity. The specimen was PBMCs, collected from a glioma patient whose treatment included an IDH1 peptide vaccine. These receptors all come from a man aged 25 to 40 with glioma.

This clone was seen more than once but under ten times. The chain recombines TRBV7-9 with TRBJ2-7, with D hard to call. CDR1 SEHNR and CDR2 FQNEAQ come from the germline V gene (reference sequence). Trimming shortened V by 2 bases and J by 1 base, and 9 bases separated the two germline ends. The CDR3 is made up of 14 amino acids. The CDR3 bases are TGTGCCAGCAGCTTAATGGGGTCTTCCTACGAGCAGTACTTC. Translation gives CASSLMGSSYEQYF.

J is TRBJ2-1 and V is TRBV27; a possible D gene is TRBD2 (6 bases). The germline V gene encodes CDR1 MNHEY and CDR2 SMNVEV (reference sequence). CDR3 size: 12 residues. V was cut by 6 bases and J by 12 bases, with 15 bases left in between. In DNA form, the CDR3 reads TGTGCCAGCAGCCAGGGACTCATGGCGCAGTTCTTC. It is translated as CASSQGLMAQFF.

The chain has TRBV4-3 and TRBJ1-6; possible D gene TRBD1, 6 bases. The CDR3 runs 13 residues. Germline assignment: CDR1 LGHNA and CDR2 YSLEER. Trimming left V 3 bases short and J 10 bases short, with 10 bases between. The CDR3 coding sequence is TGCGCCAGCAGCCAGCACAGGGCATCACCCCTCCACTTT. As protein: CASSQHRASPLHF.

The J gene is TRBJ1-2, the V gene TRBV30, with D uncertain. The CDR3 length is 12 residues. Germline V CDR1 and CDR2: GTSNPN, SVGIG (reference sequence). V was trimmed by 1 base and J by 4 bases, leaving 7 bases between them. The DNA for the CDR3 is TGTGCCTGGAGTGGACGGCTCTATGGCTACACCTTC. Translation gives CAWSGRLYGYTF. The entire variable domain, with the rest obtained from reference TRBV30 and TRBJ1-2, is as follows: SQTIHQWPATLVQPVGSPLSLECTVEGTSNPNLYWYRQAAGRGLQLLFYSVGIGQISSEVPQNLSASRPQDRQFILSSKKLLLSDSGFYLCAWSGRLYGYTFGSGTRLTVV.

This clone turned up a few times. The gene calls are TRBV6-5 and TRBJ1-1; D is perhaps TRBD1 (5 bases). Looked up from germline, CDR1 is MNHEY and CDR2 is SVGAGI. Trimming removed 8 bases from V and 4 bases from J, with 14 bases in between. The CDR3 length is 13 residues. CDR3 DNA: TGTGCCAGCGGTCTTGGGGGTGGCACTGAAGCTTTCTTT. Protein sequence: CASGLGGGTEAFF.

V is TRBV10-3 and J is TRBJ2-1; 9 positions match TRBD1. Germline V CDR1 and CDR2: ENHRY, SYGVKD. V trimming: 6 bases; J trimming: 6 bases; junction bases outside the gene matches: 6. The CDR3 is 14 amino acids. CDR3 sequence reads: CAIRGQGSANEQFF. Written as DNA, the CDR3 is TGTGCCATCAGGGGACAGGGTAGCGCCAATGAGCAGTTCTTC.

V is TRBV6-5 and J is TRBJ2-7, with 12 bases lining up with TRBD1. J gave up 11 bases and V 6 bases, and 8 bases lay outside the gene matches. The V gene's germline CDR1 is MNHEY and CDR2 SVGAGI. The CDR3 loop spans 13 amino acids. Here the CDR3 DNA reads TGTGCCAGCAGCCGGGGACAGGGGGCAGATAAGTACTTC. It codes for CASSRGQGADKYF.

The V call is TRBV19, the J call TRBJ2-5; D unclear. The CDR3 length is 14 residues. V was cut by 5 bases and J by 1 base, with 11 bases left in between. Germline CDR1 and CDR2: LNHDA and SQIVND (reference sequence). CDR3 DNA: TGTGCCAGTAGTTCGCCGACCAGCCAAGAGACCCAGTACTTC. Its protein product is CASSSPTSQETQYF.

V and J are TRBV29-1 and TRBJ2-7; D not certain. Trimming took 6 bases from V and 1 from J, leaving 13 bases between them. The CDR3 sequence is 13 residues long. Germline V CDR1 and CDR2: SQVTM, ANQGSEA. The CDR3 DNA reads TGCAGCGTACTTCAACCAGGTTCCTACGAGCAGTACTTC. As protein: CSVLQPGSYEQYF.

The chain carries TRBV2 and TRBJ1-6; D is ambiguous. V shed 6 bases and J shed 3 bases, with 6 bases lying between them. This CDR3 comprises 13 residues. Germline CDR1 reads SNHLY; CDR2 reads FYNNEI. The DNA of the CDR3 is TGTGCCAGCAGGAGGGACTATAATTCACCCCTCCACTTT. Translating it yields CASRRDYNSPLHF.

This rearrangement joins TRBV7-2 to TRBJ1-1; D is undetermined. The CDR3 consists of 14 residues. Germline CDR1 is SGHTA and CDR2 is FQGNSA. The germline V and J ends were trimmed by 0 bases and 0 bases, with 5 bases remaining between them. CDR3 sequence reads: CASSLAGMNTEAFF. The DNA of the CDR3 is TGTGCCAGCAGCTTAGCAGGCATGAACACTGAAGCTTTCTTT.